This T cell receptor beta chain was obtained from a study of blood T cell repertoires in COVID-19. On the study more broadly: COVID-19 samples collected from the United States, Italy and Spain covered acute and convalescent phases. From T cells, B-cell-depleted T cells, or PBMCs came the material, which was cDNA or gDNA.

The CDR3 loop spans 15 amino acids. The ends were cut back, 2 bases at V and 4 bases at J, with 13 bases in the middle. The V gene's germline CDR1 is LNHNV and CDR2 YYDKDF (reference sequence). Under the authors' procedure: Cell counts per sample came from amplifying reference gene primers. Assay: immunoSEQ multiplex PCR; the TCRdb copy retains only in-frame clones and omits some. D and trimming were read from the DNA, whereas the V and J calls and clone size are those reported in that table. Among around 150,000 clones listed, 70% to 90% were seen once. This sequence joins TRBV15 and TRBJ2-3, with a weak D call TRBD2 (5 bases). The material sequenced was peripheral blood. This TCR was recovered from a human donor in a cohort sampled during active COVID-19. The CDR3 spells CATSRSAGEADTQYF. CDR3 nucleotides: TGTGCCACCAGCAGATCCGCGGGTGAGGCAGATACGCAGTATTTT.